This T cell receptor beta chain emerged from a study of graft-versus-host responses after intestinal transplantation (dated by TCRdb to 2020 to 2022). With respect to the entire study: Recipients received multivisceral, liver-intestinal, or isolated intestinal transplants. Anti-thymocyte globulin induction was given to all recipients, followed by maintenance tacrolimus and steroids for two to four years. The cohort enrolled some 25 intestinal transplant recipients including one retransplant, and a few patients lacking pretransplant specimens were excluded. Donor T cell macrochimerism was defined as a peak of at least 4% donor T cells among recipient peripheral blood mononuclear cells. Alloreactive clones were identified by sequencing pre-transplant mixed lymphocyte reaction products and comparing them with unstimulated pre-transplant donor and recipient T cells. Graft-versus-host and host-versus-graft alloreactive T cell clones were tracked in the graft, circulation and bone marrow after intestinal transplantation using bulk TCR-beta CDR3 sequencing. Rather than going through the commercial service, samples from a few later patients were sequenced in-house on an Illumina MiSeq and processed with MiXCR.

Beyond this particular receptor, the publication reports: High GvH to HvG T cell clonal ratios were observed in the allografts of patients with donor T cell macrochimerism. Early after transplant, peak levels of circulating GvH clones were found to be associated with declines in HvG clones. GvH clones were detected in recipient bone marrow, and some of these GvH clones were observed earlier in ileal mucosa or blood, consistent with an intestinal mucosal origin. Conclusions were limited by the relatively low number and heterogeneity of intestinal transplant patients.

Preparation of the library involved the immunoSEQ multiplex PCR assay. For most patients, genomic DNA was isolated using the Qiagen DNeasy Blood and Tissue Kit and was shipped frozen to Adaptive Biotechnologies for TCR sequencing. For most patients, high-throughput TCR-beta CDR3 sequencing of genomic DNA was performed by Adaptive Biotechnologies. Per the original workflow: TCR sequencing data were retrieved from Adaptive's ImmunoSEQ software for 15 to 20 patients, whereas three other patients were processed with MiXCR and VDJtools. CD4 versus CD8 sorting errors were corrected by removing sequences found in both subsets at a frequency ratio below 5:1. CDR3 nucleotide sequences shared by donor and recipient were removed because the origin of these sequences could not be assigned. Alloreactive clones required at least 2-fold expansion over unstimulated cells and minimum CFSE-low frequency of 0.002% (template counts) or 0.001% (read counts). A clone was considered mappable if detected in the sequenced pre-transplant spleen, lymph node, or MLR CFSE-low populations of the donor or recipient. Cumulative frequency of alloreactive clones was calculated as a percentage of all sequences weighted by copy number. Here the immuneACCESS table is served through TCRdb, limited to in-frame sequences with V and J called. Missing clones are a known gap in these copies; in checked studies unresolved V genes cover under half, and the rest lacks a known reason. The V and J calls and clone size were taken over from that table, and D and trimming were inferred from the DNA. The sample contains 95,000 to 110,000 clones, 80% to 95% of them found a single time. Of the sample, 0.95% to 1.5% falls within the top ten clones.

V is cut by 0 bases and J by 4 bases, and the space between the germline ends is 9 bases. There are 14 amino acids in the CDR3, from cysteine to phenylalanine inclusive. Only the CDR3 part of the read is kept: 42 bases, read in frame from the first base. CDR1 and CDR2 were assigned from the germline V gene as MNHEY and SVGAGI. About this clone: Its antigen is currently not known. The input lacks base qualities; no much larger clone sits a single base away.

What this sample's time point label stands for: cells obtained before transplantation from donor or recipient. CD3+CD4+ and CD3+CD8+ populations were FACS-sorted from unstimulated pre-transplant donor and recipient cells taken from spleen or lymph nodes. The TCR was taken from a human donor who received an intestinal transplant. Material: unstimulated CD8+ T cells sorted from spleen or lymph node cells, obtained before intestinal transplant. The rearrangement joined TRBV6-5 to TRBJ1-1; no D segment can be confidently identified. The CDR3 reads CASSYSKGFTEAFF. The DNA sequence is given as TGTGCCAGCAGTTACTCGAAGGGTTTCACTGAAGCTTTCTTT.